This T cell receptor (beta chain) came from a study of early stage breast cancer tumors. Study findings and constraints: Comparing each tissue with blood distinguished tumor from normal in about 85% of the 16 patients.

This clone was counted a single time. Its antigen is unknown. Trimming took 2 bases from V and 5 from J; bases not matched to a gene: 11. From germline, CDR1 is SGDLS and CDR2 YYNGEE. The CDR3 contains 16 residues. Blood replicates held 0.5 ug DNA, tumor or normal breast about 1.5 ug, two each. Sequencing used immunoSEQ multiplex PCR; TCRdb keeps in-frame clones, though not all of them. Among about 19,000 clones listed, around four fifths were seen once. The sequence was obtained from a person between 65 and 79 years old with breast cancer. The rearrangement links TRBV9 to TRBJ2-5; 8 bases are a match to TRBD1. Input material: blood. In DNA form, the CDR3 reads TGTGCCAGCAGCGTCGGGACAGGTCGGAGTGGGGAGACCCAGTACTTC. The encoded protein is CASSVGTGRSGETQYF.